This T cell receptor (beta chain) emerged from a study of CD8+CD57+ T cells in acquired aplastic anemia. Study-level background: On average, sorted CD4+ and CD8+ cells gave 3.2 ug of DNA.

There are many counts of this clonotype. Patients included in sequencing had previously demonstrated CD8+CD57+ cell expansion by flow cytometry. Profiles of TCR beta VDJ and CDR3 were generated from a genomic DNA template. Each CDR3 protein gets one entry after TCRdb re-called the reads with MiXCR. The repertoire includes 150,000 to 180,000 distinct CDR3 sequences, about 52% of them detected once, and over 9.5% sits in the top ten. The sequenced material came from sorted CD4+, CD8+, or CD8+CD57+ T cells (not recorded which) from PBMCs. This clonotype originated in a human donor with aplastic anemia.

The CDR3 sequence: CASSMGGELFF. In nucleotides, the CDR3 is TGTGCCAGTAGTATGGGCGGGGAGCTGTTTTTT. This chain uses TRBV19 with TRBJ2-2; D is ambiguous. The germline gives CDR1 LNHDA, CDR2 SQIVND (reference sequence). V lost 3 bases and J lost 7, with 3 bases in between. This CDR3 contains 11 residues.